These 24 T cell receptor beta chains were sequenced from one sample in a study of cytomegalovirus exposure and HLA in healthy donors. TCRdb's copy holds only in-frame clones and misses some; the assay was immunoSEQ multiplex PCR. The sample shows 130,000 to 150,000 clones, roughly 89% of them seen only once. The specimen sequenced was PBMCs. The receptors derive from a woman in her late teens or twenties in good health and CMV-seropositive.

The genes are TRBV2 and TRBJ1-2; D may be TRBD1 (6 bases). Looked up from germline, CDR1 is SNHLY and CDR2 is FYNNEI. The CDR3 contains 15 residues. V lost 7 bases and J lost 1, with 16 bases in between. The DNA of the CDR3 is TGTGCCAGCAATCTAAGGACAGACAGTAACTATGGCTACACCTTC. It translates to CASNLRTDSNYGYTF.

The chain recombines TRBV5-1 with TRBJ1-2; TRBD1 agrees at 7 bases. CDR1 and CDR2 (germline): SGHRS, YFSETQ. After removal of 0 bases from V and 3 bases from J, the junction contained 2 bases not matched to a gene. The CDR3 has 14 residues. Written as DNA, the CDR3 is TGCGCCAGCAGCTTGGAGGGGACAGACTATGGCTACACCTTC. It encodes CASSLEGTDYGYTF. The full variable domain, with the rest looked up from reference TRBV5-1 and TRBJ1-2, is KAGVTQTPRYLIKTRGQQVTLSCSPISGHRSVSWYQQTPGQGLQFLFEYFSETQRNKGNFPGRFSGRQFSNSRSEMNVSTLELGDSALYLCASSLEGTDYGYTFGSGTRLTVV.

The gene calls are TRBV5-4 and TRBJ1-4; a possible D gene is TRBD1 (5 bases). This CDR3 is 15 amino acids long. Germline V gene sequence: CDR1 SGHNT, CDR2 YYREEE (reference sequence). The V end was cut by 4 bases, the J end by 0 bases, with 10 bases between. The CDR3 nucleotides read TGTGCCAGCAGCGAAACCAGGGCAACTAATGAAAAACTGTTTTTT. The encoded protein is CASSETRATNEKLFF.

This clone was found a few times. V usage is TRBV7-6 and J usage is TRBJ2-1; 7 positions agree with TRBD1. Germline lookup yields CDR1 SGHVS and CDR2 FNYEAQ. The CDR3 sequence is 15 residues long. V shed 2 bases and J 0 bases; nucleotides not matched to a gene: 1. CDR3 in DNA: TGTGCCAGCAGCTTATACAGGGGCTCCTACAATGAGCAGTTCTTC. It translates to CASSLYRGSYNEQFF. Drawing the rest from reference TRBV7-6 and TRBJ2-1, the complete variable domain is GAGVSQSPRYKVTKRGQDVALRCDPISGHVSLYWYRQALGQGPEFLTYFNYEAQQDKSGLPNDRFSAERPEGSISTLTIQRTEQRDSAMYRCASSLYRGSYNEQFFGPGTRLTVL.

The chain employs TRBV28 and TRBJ2-2; 9 bases agree with TRBD2. The trim removed 4 bases at V and 4 bases at J, leaving 4 bases unmatched. This CDR3 contains 15 residues. CDR1 is MDHEN and CDR2 is SYDVKM in the germline V gene. In DNA, the CDR3 is TGTGCCAGCAGTTCGCGGGGGGGCCCCACCGGGGAGCTGTTTTTT. Amino acid sequence: CASSSRGGPTGELFF.

The V and J genes are TRBV6-5 and TRBJ1-2; 8 bases are shared with TRBD1. CDR3 length equals 15 residues. CDR1 is MNHEY, CDR2 SVGAGI, per germline. Losses at the gene ends were 2 bases for V and 4 bases for J; bases not matched to a gene: 6. CDR3 bases: TGTGCCAGCAGTTACGGGCAGGGGGCAGGCTATGGCTACACCTTC. Its translation: CASSYGQGAGYGYTF.

The rearrangement links TRBV7-6 to TRBJ2-7; 7 nucleotides match TRBD2. Trimming cost V 5 bases and J 1 base; bases outside gene matches: 8. Per the germline V gene, CDR1 is SGHVS and CDR2 is FNYEAQ. This CDR3 has 15 amino acids. For the CDR3, the DNA is TGTGCCAGCAGCGTGTGGGGGGGGGAATCCTACGAGCAGTACTTC. This encodes CASSVWGGESYEQYF.

This chain joins TRBV30 and TRBJ2-7, with TRBD1 matching 9 bases. The CDR3 sequence is 17 residues long. Germline assignment: CDR1 GTSNPN and CDR2 SVGIG (reference sequence). Unmatched junction bases numbered 12, after V lost 1 base and J lost 2 bases. The CDR3 protein is CAWSDLTGGDFPYEQYF. The DNA of the CDR3 is TGTGCCTGGAGTGACCTGACAGGGGGAGATTTTCCCTACGAGCAGTACTTC. The variable domain in full, completed from reference TRBV30 and TRBJ2-7, reads SQTIHQWPATLVQPVGSPLSLECTVEGTSNPNLYWYRQAAGRGLQLLFYSVGIGQISSEVPQNLSASRPQDRQFILSSKKLLLSDSGFYLCAWSDLTGGDFPYEQYFGPGTRLTVT.

The V and J genes are TRBV4-1 and TRBJ2-7; TRBD2 aligns across 8 bases. Germline V CDR1 and CDR2: MGHRA, YSYEKL. V shed 1 base and J 0 bases; nucleotides not matched to a gene: 5. The length of the CDR3 is 16 residues. CDR3 loop: CASSQGVAGNSYEQYF. The CDR3, as DNA: TGCGCCAGCAGCCAAGGCGTAGCGGGGAACTCCTACGAGCAGTACTTC.

Of note for this clone: Distinct nucleotide sequences in the sample also encode this CDR3. The chain carries TRBV5-1 and TRBJ2-1; D perhaps matches TRBD2 (5 bases). This CDR3 has 12 residues. Germline V gives CDR1 SGHRS, CDR2 YFSETQ. V was pared by 0 bases and J by 7 bases, with 5 bases between. CDR3 nucleotide sequence: TGCGCCAGCAGCTTGGCGGGGAATGAGCAGTTCTTC. Residues: CASSLAGNEQFF.

This clone appeared once. The chain uses TRBV18 and TRBJ2-3, with TRBD1 matching 12 bases. V trimming: 6 bases; J trimming: 4 bases; junction bases outside the gene matches: 8. CDR3 length: 16 residues. CDR1 KGHSH and CDR2 LQKENI come from the germline V gene. For the CDR3, the DNA is TGTGCCAGCTCCCCGGGGACAGGGGGCCGCGCAGATACGCAGTATTTT. It encodes CASSPGTGGRADTQYF.

The CDR3 bases are TGTGCCAGCAGCTCGGACAGGTGGGGAAACACCATATATTTT. It is translated as CASSSDRWGNTIYF. V and J are TRBV9 and TRBJ1-3, with 7 bases that match TRBD1. Per the germline V gene, CDR1 is SGDLS and CDR2 is YYNGEE. The CDR3 consists of 14 residues. Trimming cost V 4 bases and J 4 bases; bases outside gene matches: 5.

The genes are TRBV7-8 and TRBJ1-4; the D is unclear. The CDR3 totals 17 residues. V was pared by 2 bases and J by 0 bases, with 13 bases between. Germline V CDR1 and CDR2: SGHVS, FQNEAQ. The CDR3 loop reads CASSLSRVRSTNEKLFF. CDR3 nucleotides: TGTGCCAGCAGCTTATCGCGAGTCCGCTCAACTAATGAAAAACTGTTTTTT.

The chain couples TRBV11-3 to TRBJ2-3; weak D call: TRBD1 (5 bases). CDR3 length: 14 residues. V was shortened by 8 bases and J by 3 bases, with 15 bases between the two germline ends. Germline V gene sequence: CDR1 SGHNT, CDR2 YENEEA. Here the CDR3 reads CASGDQGWTDTQYF. In DNA, the CDR3 is TGTGCCAGCGGAGACCAGGGTTGGACAGATACGCAGTATTTT. Variable domain in full (rest from reference TRBV11-3 and TRBJ2-3): EAGVVQSPRYKIIEKKQPVAFWCNPISGHNTLYWYLQNLGQGPELLIRYENEEAVDDSQLPKDRFSAERLKGVDSTLKIQPAELGDSAVYLCASGDQGWTDTQYFGPGTRLTVL.

The chain joins TRBV27 to TRBJ1-1, with 7 bases that match TRBD1. This CDR3 region has 14 residues. Germline CDR1 is MNHEY and CDR2 is SMNVEV (reference sequence). With V trimmed by 4 bases and J by 4 bases, 6 bases remained unmatched. Written as DNA, the CDR3 is TGTGCCAGCAGTTCGGACAGGATTACCACTGAAGCTTTCTTT. This codes for CASSSDRITTEAFF.

The chain has TRBV9 and TRBJ2-3; D is unclear. This CDR3 has 14 amino acids. With 4 bases removed from V and 1 base from J, the gap between germline ends came to 10 bases. Looked up from germline, CDR1 is SGDLS and CDR2 is YYNGEE. CDR3 nucleotide sequence: TGTGCCAGCAGCCCCTACTTGGGCACAGATACGCAGTATTTT. This sequence encodes CASSPYLGTDTQYF.

The V call is TRBV7-2, the J call TRBJ2-5; perhaps TRBD1 as D (6 bases). The length of the CDR3 is 16 residues. Per germline, CDR1 SGHTA and CDR2 FQGNSA. Trimming stripped 4 bases from V and 6 bases from J, with 21 bases between. CDR3 amino acids: CASSSPTTGSRKTQYF. The CDR3 DNA follows: TGTGCCAGCAGCTCGCCGACAACAGGGTCCCGAAAGACCCAGTACTTC.

This sequence joins TRBV30 and TRBJ2-1, with 7 bases aligning to TRBD2. CDR1 is GTSNPN, CDR2 SVGIG, per germline (reference sequence). The CDR3 extends over 17 amino acids. J lost 7 bases, V lost 3 bases, and 18 bases had no gene match. Here the CDR3 DNA reads TGTGCCTGGAGGGAGACGGGACTAACCTCCGGGTGGAATGAGCAGTTCTTC. Translation: CAWRETGLTSGWNEQFF. Looking up the rest from reference TRBV30 and TRBJ2-1 gives the full variable domain: SQTIHQWPATLVQPVGSPLSLECTVEGTSNPNLYWYRQAAGRGLQLLFYSVGIGQISSEVPQNLSASRPQDRQFILSSKKLLLSDSGFYLCAWRETGLTSGWNEQFFGPGTRLTVL.

V is TRBV19 and J is TRBJ1-5, with D possibly TRBD1 on 6 matching bases. Germline V gene sequence: CDR1 LNHDA, CDR2 SQIVND (reference sequence). CDR3 length: 14 residues. The germline V and J ends were trimmed by 7 bases and 7 bases, with 17 bases remaining between them. The CDR3 DNA sequence: TGTGCCAGTAACTCGTTGGGGGCGAGGCAGCCCCAGCATTTT. This gives the protein CASNSLGARQPQHF. The whole variable domain, remainder taken from reference TRBV19 and TRBJ1-5, is DGGITQSPKYLFRKEGQNVTLSCEQNLNHDAMYWYRQDPGQGLRLIYYSQIVNDFQKGDIAEGYSVSREKKESFPLTVTSAQKNPTAFYLCASNSLGARQPQHFGDGTRLSIL.

The V gene is TRBV5-4, the J gene TRBJ2-1, with 14 positions matching TRBD2. J lost 0 bases, V lost 3 bases, and 5 bases had no gene match. The CDR3 spans 18 residues. The germline V gene has CDR1 SGHNT and CDR2 YYREEE (reference sequence). CDR3 region: CASSSRLAGGFSYNEQFF. The DNA of the CDR3 is TGTGCCAGCAGCTCCCGACTAGCGGGGGGGTTCTCCTACAATGAGCAGTTCTTC.

The chain recombines TRBV4-1 with TRBJ1-5; D is unclear. The germline V gene encodes CDR1 MGHRA and CDR2 YSYEKL. The germline V and J ends were trimmed by 0 bases and 10 bases, with 16 bases remaining between them. The CDR3 runs 15 residues. Here the CDR3 DNA reads TGCGCCAGCAGCCAAGAAAAGCTGAGGCGCGTTCCCCAGCATTTT. It translates to CASSQEKLRRVPQHF.

CDR3 in amino acids: CASSLELAGTDTQYF. As DNA, the CDR3 is TGCGCCAGCAGCTTGGAACTAGCGGGCACAGATACGCAGTATTTT. The rearrangement uses TRBV5-1 and TRBJ2-3, with 8 bases identical to TRBD2. Trimming took 0 bases from V and 1 from J; bases not matched to a gene: 1. The V gene's germline CDR1 is SGHRS and CDR2 YFSETQ. The CDR3 extends over 15 amino acids.

This clone was seen a handful of times. This chain uses TRBV7-9 with TRBJ1-2; D unresolved. Germline V CDR1 and CDR2: SEHNR, FQNEAQ (reference sequence). The CDR3 totals 13 residues. V was pared by 3 bases and J by 3 bases, with 8 bases between. The CDR3 DNA follows: TGTGCCAGCAGCTTTCACGGTGACTATGGCTACACCTTC. This translates into CASSFHGDYGYTF.

This rearrangement joins TRBV19 to TRBJ1-6; 7 nucleotides align to TRBD1. The CDR3 length is 14 residues. Germline V gives CDR1 LNHDA, CDR2 SQIVND (reference sequence). V dropped 1 base and J dropped 9; count of bases not matched to a gene: 3. In DNA, the CDR3 is TGTGCCAGTAGTATAGGAGGGGGCGGTTCACCCCTCCACTTT. As protein: CASSIGGGGSPLHF.